The clone carrying this T cell receptor (beta chain) was seen only a few times. The CDR3 totals 15 residues. V lost 6 bases, J lost 8 bases, and 6 bases stayed unmatched. Germline V CDR1 and CDR2: KGHSH, LQKENI. The sample originates from a study of blood T cell repertoires in COVID-19. Looking at the study overall: The United States, Italy and Spain provided the acute and convalescent COVID-19 samples.

Using immunoSEQ multiplex PCR, the repertoire was profiled, and TCRdb retains in-frame clones only, with some absent. Of some 250,000 clones listed, just under 90% are singletons. Sequencing was carried out using PBMCs or T cells enriched from blood (not recorded which). The TCR sequence derives from a woman in her 30s with acute COVID-19. The chain employs TRBV18 and TRBJ2-1; 14 bases match TRBD2. CDR3 sequence: CASSGGLAGAYEQFF. CDR3 nucleotide sequence: TGTGCCAGCTCCGGGGGACTAGCGGGGGCTTATGAGCAGTTCTTC.